These T cell receptor beta chains were read from a single sample in a study of neoadjuvant anti-PD-1 for oral cavity cancer. Some clones are missing from TCRdb's copy, which holds only in-frame ones; the method was immunoSEQ multiplex PCR. Of around 14,000 clones detected, roughly 71% appear once; the ten largest clones hold 2% to 2.5%. Sequencing was performed on PBMCs, taken after nivolumab (anti-PD-1) treatment. The receptor set was obtained from a person between 40 and 79 years old with oral cavity squamous cell carcinoma. Both conserved end residues are part of each CDR3. The order of the fields is D gene, J gene, CDR3 length, V gene, clone size, CDR3 protein, CDR3 DNA. A D gene is named only where the DNA matches it firmly. Some rows have no size entry. The others give once, few or many, or a class for an expanded clone.

TRBD1,TRBJ1-1,15,TRBV7-9,few,CASSEQGALGTEAFF,TGTGCCAGCAGCGAACAGGGGGCGCTGGGCACTGAAGCTTTCTTT
TRBD1,TRBJ1-2,15,TRBV30,NA,CAWSYRDRVNYGYTF,TGTGCCTGGAGTTATAGGGACAGGGTTAACTATGGCTACACCTTC
TRBD1,TRBJ2-7,13,TRBV5-1,NA,CASSSGQLYEQYF,TGCGCCAGCTCCTCGGGACAGCTCTACGAGCAGTACTTC
TRBD2,TRBJ2-3,15,TRBV11-2,NA,CASSFEVAGVNTQYF,TGTGCCAGCAGCTTTGAGGTAGCGGGAGTAAATACGCAGTATTTT
TRBD1,TRBJ1-2,15,TRBV6-1,NA,CASSEATGTVYGYTF,TGTGCCAGCAGTGAAGCCACCGGGACAGTCTATGGCTACACCTTC
TRBD1,TRBJ2-7,17,TRBV11-2,NA,CASSLIPGQGVTYEQYF,TGTGCCAGCAGCTTGATACCGGGACAGGGGGTTACCTACGAGCAGTACTTC
NA,TRBJ2-7,14,TRBV11-3,NA,CASSPHRGVNEQYF,TGTGCCAGCAGCCCCCATAGGGGGGTAAACGAGCAGTACTTC
NA,TRBJ1-2,13,TRBV12-5,NA,CASGPGLLYGYTF,TGTGCTAGTGGCCCCGGACTGCTCTATGGCTACACCTTC
NA,TRBJ2-3,14,TRBV5-1,NA,CASSLPGGEDTQYF,TGCGCCAGCAGCTTGCCTGGGGGAGAAGATACGCAGTATTTT
TRBD1,TRBJ1-2,15,TRBV6-1,few,CASSEETGGAGGYTF,TGTGCCAGCAGTGAAGAGACAGGGGGCGCGGGTGGCTACACCTTC
NA,TRBJ1-5,14,TRBV7-2,few,CASSSLWVGQPQHF,TGTGCCAGCAGCTCCCTGTGGGTTGGTCAGCCCCAGCATTTT
NA,TRBJ2-1,13,TRBV18,few,CASSPGLDNEQFF,TGTGCCAGCTCACCAGGCTTGGACAATGAGCAGTTCTTC
NA,TRBJ1-2,13,TRBV5-6,NA,CASSLAGSYGYTF,TGTGCCAGCAGCTTGGCAGGGTCCTATGGCTACACCTTC
TRBD1,TRBJ2-7,15,TRBV4-1,NA,CASSYRQGAMYEQYF,TGCGCCAGCAGCTACCGACAGGGGGCGATGTACGAGCAGTACTTC
TRBD2,TRBJ2-1,14,TRBV10-1,NA,CASSPSGSTGEQFF,TGCGCCAGCTCACCTAGCGGGAGTACAGGAGAGCAGTTCTTC
TRBD2,TRBJ2-3,16,TRBV9,NA,CASSVVAGASQGTQYF,TGTGCCAGCAGCGTAGTGGCGGGAGCCTCCCAGGGTACGCAGTATTTT
NA,TRBJ2-7,15,TRBV2,few,CASSASFSRHYEQYF,TGTGCCAGCAGCGCTAGTTTTTCCCGTCACTACGAGCAGTACTTC
NA,TRBJ1-1,14,TRBV6-6,few,CASTHTWGGTEAFF,TGTGCCAGCACACATACATGGGGAGGTACTGAAGCTTTCTTT
NA,TRBJ2-1,16,TRBV19,NA,CASSISLTRGGSEQFF,TGTGCCAGTAGTATATCTCTTACTAGAGGGGGGAGTGAGCAGTTCTTC
NA,TRBJ1-4,14,TRBV5-4,NA,CASSSSGRNEKLFF,TGTGCCAGCAGCTCCTCCGGGCGGAATGAAAAACTGTTTTTT
NA,TRBJ2-1,15,TRBV5-1,NA,CASEMHIGSYNEQFF,TGCGCCAGCGAAATGCACATAGGCTCCTACAATGAGCAGTTCTTC
TRBD1,TRBJ1-2,15,TRBV19,NA,CASSIDSQGRRGYTF,TGTGCCAGTAGTATAGATTCACAGGGGAGAAGAGGCTACACCTTC
NA,TRBJ1-6,17,TRBV7-9,NA,CASSLVPGSSYNSPLHF,TGTGCCAGCAGCTTAGTCCCGGGGAGCTCCTATAATTCACCCCTCCACTTT
NA,TRBJ1-1,13,TRBV12-1,NA,CASSFGWVAEAFF,TGTGCCAGCAGCTTTGGATGGGTTGCTGAAGCTTTCTTT
NA,TRBJ1-2,13,TRBV5-1,NA,CASCEFAGYGYTF,TGCGCCAGCTGCGAATTCGCAGGCTATGGCTACACCTTC
NA,TRBJ2-7,15,TRBV5-6,NA,CASSLVAGRGYEQYF,TGTGCCAGCAGCTTGGTCGCGGGAAGAGGGTACGAGCAGTACTTC
TRBD2,TRBJ2-1,13,TRBV7-9,NA,CASSRGEGNEQFF,TGTGCCAGCAGCCGGGGGGAGGGGAATGAGCAGTTCTTC
NA,TRBJ1-1,13,TRBV14,NA,CASSQLMNTEAFF,TGTGCCAGCAGCCAGTTGATGAACACTGAAGCTTTCTTT
NA,TRBJ1-2,13,TRBV5-6,NA,CASSPWGPYGYTF,TGTGCCAGCAGCCCCTGGGGTCCCTATGGCTACACCTTC
TRBD1,TRBJ2-7,14,TRBV2,few,CASRGQLYSYEQYF,TGTGCCAGTAGGGGACAGCTATACTCCTACGAGCAGTACTTC
NA,TRBJ1-5,14,TRBV19,few,CASILRGEDQPQHF,TGTGCCAGTATCCTGAGGGGGGAGGATCAGCCCCAGCATTTT
TRBD2,TRBJ2-5,15,TRBV11-2,NA,CASSLSGREQETQYF,TGTGCCAGCAGCCTTAGCGGGAGGGAACAAGAGACCCAGTACTTC
NA,TRBJ2-4,16,TRBV30,NA,CAWRIGGTAGIDIQYF,TGTGCCTGGAGGATTGGGGGGACAGCCGGAATAGACATTCAGTACTTC
NA,TRBJ2-7,13,TRBV7-2,NA,CASSQGHVYEQYF,TGTGCCAGCAGCCAAGGACATGTCTACGAGCAGTACTTC
NA,TRBJ1-5,14,TRBV6-4,NA,CASSPQGSQQPQHF,TGTGCCAGCAGTCCCCAGGGATCCCAGCAGCCCCAGCATTTT
TRBD2,TRBJ2-7,15,TRBV5-1,NA,CASSLVLADSYEQYF,TGCGCCAGCAGCTTGGTCCTAGCGGACTCCTACGAGCAGTACTTC
NA,TRBJ1-2,17,TRBV11-2,once,CASSRTLGAGDKYGYTF,TGTGCCAGCAGCCGAACGCTGGGAGCAGGAGATAAGTATGGCTACACCTTC
TRBD2,TRBJ2-3,14,TRBV11-3,once,CASSMTSGTDTQYF,TGTGCCAGCTCCATGACTAGCGGCACAGATACGCAGTATTTT
NA,TRBJ2-3,14,TRBV6-5,NA,CASSYSQGPDTQYF,TGTGCCAGCAGTTACTCTCAGGGGCCAGATACGCAGTATTTT
NA,TRBJ2-1,15,TRBV9,few,CASSGTSGSYNEQFF,TGTGCCAGCAGCGGAACTAGTGGTTCCTACAATGAGCAGTTCTTC
NA,TRBJ1-3,13,TRBV5-1,NA,CASSRLSGNTIYF,TGCGCCAGCAGCCGCCTCTCGGGAAACACCATATATTTT
NA,TRBJ1-2,14,TRBV19,NA,CASSPRQGGYGYTF,TGTGCCAGTAGTCCCCGACAAGGCGGATATGGCTACACCTTC
NA,TRBJ1-2,13,TRBV10-3,NA,CAISVTDLYGYTF,TGTGCCATCAGTGTGACAGATCTCTATGGCTACACCTTC
NA,TRBJ2-2,16,TRBV28,NA,CASSLNPGPQTGELFF,TGTGCCAGCAGTTTAAATCCGGGGCCACAAACCGGGGAGCTGTTTTTT
NA,TRBJ1-6,16,TRBV9,NA,CASSVSAAVLNSPLHF,TGTGCCAGCAGCGTATCGGCCGCCGTTTTGAATTCACCCCTCCACTTT
TRBD1,TRBJ1-2,14,TRBV19,NA,CASGDRGRYYGYTF,TGTGCCAGTGGTGACAGGGGGCGTTACTATGGCTACACCTTC
NA,TRBJ1-3,15,TRBV9,once,CASSVDSPPGNTIYF,TGTGCCAGCAGCGTAGACAGTCCCCCTGGAAACACCATATATTTT
NA,TRBJ2-3,13,TRBV5-6,NA,CASSLFSTDTQYF,TGTGCCAGCAGCTTGTTTAGCACAGATACGCAGTATTTT
NA,TRBJ2-3,12,TRBV6-4,NA,CASSDPSGTQYF,TGTGCCAGCAGTGACCCCTCCGGTACGCAGTATTTT
NA,TRBJ1-5,14,TRBV6-5,NA,CASSSSRGNQPQHF,TGTGCCAGCAGCTCGAGTCGGGGCAATCAGCCCCAGCATTTT
NA,TRBJ2-1,19,TRBV10-3,NA,CAIRKGSNLRRIPYNEQFF,TGTGCCATCAGAAAAGGCTCTAACTTGAGGCGGATACCCTACAATGAGCAGTTCTTC
NA,TRBJ2-1,12,TRBV28,NA,CASSLMGHEQFF,TGTGCCAGCAGTTTAATGGGGCATGAGCAGTTCTTC
NA,TRBJ2-1,16,TRBV5-1,NA,CASSFFIVGGSKEQFF,TGCGCCAGCAGCTTCTTTATCGTGGGGGGTTCGAAGGAGCAGTTCTTC
NA,TRBJ1-4,15,TRBV7-6,NA,CASSLVGSDNEKLFF,TGTGCCAGCAGCTTAGTAGGGTCGGACAATGAAAAACTGTTTTTT
NA,TRBJ1-2,13,TRBV6-5,NA,CASRADRNYGYTF,TGTGCCAGCAGAGCAGACAGGAACTATGGCTACACCTTC
NA,TRBJ2-1,14,TRBV10-1,once,CASSRSNSYNEQFF,TGCGCCAGCAGTAGGTCCAACTCCTACAATGAGCAGTTCTTC
NA,TRBJ2-2,13,TRBV11-2,NA,CASSLRGTGELFF,TGTGCCAGCAGCCTTCGCGGGACCGGGGAGCTGTTTTTT
NA,TRBJ1-5,14,TRBV2,few,CASSLGQGNQPQHF,TGTGCCAGCAGTCTGGGGCAAGGCAATCAGCCCCAGCATTTT